The entry that follows covers one TCR beta chain sequence. CDR1 is SQVTM and CDR2 is ANQGSEA in the germline V gene. The CDR3 is 14 amino acids. The V and J ends lost 7 bases and 1 base, in that order; junction bases with no gene match: 7. Measured with immunoSEQ multiplex PCR; TCRdb has only the in-frame clones, and not every one. The repertoire holds 400,000 to 550,000 clones, with roughly 85% as singletons. This entry is derived from a study of blood T cell repertoires in COVID-19. In the study overall: The United States, Italy and Spain were the sources of the acute and convalescent COVID-19 samples. T cells, B-cell-depleted T cells, or PBMCs supplied cDNA or gDNA.

Ages ranged from roughly 18 to 95 years, with residence in about 23 US areas. The specimen was PBMCs or T cells enriched from blood (not recorded which). The TCR comes from a woman aged 18-29 years with acute COVID-19. The V gene is TRBV29-1, the J gene TRBJ2-1; 7 bases line up with TRBD2. CDR3 in DNA: TGCAGCGCCAGGGCGGGAGTGTCCTACAATGAGCAGTTCTTC. Translating it yields CSARAGVSYNEQFF.